This is a list of T cell receptor beta chains from one sample in a study of cytomegalovirus exposure and HLA in healthy donors. The repertoire was sequenced with immunoSEQ multiplex PCR; TCRdb's copy has only in-frame clones and lacks some. The repertoire has more than 100,000 clones, over 65% of them found once; the top ten carry 1.5% to 1.7%. Source material: PBMCs. Receptors originate from a man in his forties in good health and CMV-seronegative. Each CDR3 is given with its conserved first and last residue. The D gene is left open where the match is weak. Clone size appears in some rows only: once, few, many, or a class for an expanded clone.

length: 15
size: NA
D: NA
V: TRBV4-3
J: TRBJ1-1
CDR3: CASSQDRGASVEAFF
DNA: TGCGCCAGCAGCCAAGATCGCGGGGCGTCCGTTGAAGCTTTCTTT

length: 14
size: NA
D: TRBD1
V: TRBV27
J: TRBJ2-7
CDR3: CASSLLGGPNEQYF
DNA: TGTGCCAGCAGTCTTTTAGGGGGCCCCAACGAGCAGTACTTC

length: 16
size: NA
D: NA
V: TRBV7-6
J: TRBJ2-1
CDR3: CASSLEAEAVYNEQFF
DNA: TGTGCCAGCAGCTTAGAAGCCGAAGCGGTGTACAATGAGCAGTTCTTC

length: 12
size: NA
D: NA
V: TRBV30
J: TRBJ2-1
CDR3: CAWSVLEIEQFF
DNA: TGTGCCTGGAGTGTACTTGAGATTGAGCAGTTCTTC

length: 16
size: NA
D: TRBD1
V: TRBV19
J: TRBJ1-2
CDR3: CASSNLKTGLAYGYTF
DNA: TGTGCCAGTAGTAATCTTAAGACAGGGTTGGCCTATGGCTACACCTTC

length: 13
size: NA
D: NA
V: TRBV9
J: TRBJ2-3
CDR3: CASSVGLGDTQYF
DNA: TGTGCCAGCAGCGTCGGACTGGGAGATACGCAGTATTTT

length: 15
size: once
D: NA
V: TRBV25-1
J: TRBJ2-1
CDR3: CASRRAGGKNNEQFF
DNA: TGTGCCAGCAGACGGGCAGGGGGGAAGAATAATGAGCAGTTCTTC

length: 14
size: NA
D: NA
V: TRBV6-5
J: TRBJ2-7
CDR3: CASSSTTPTYEQYF
DNA: TGTGCCAGCAGTTCCACGACACCAACCTACGAGCAGTACTTC

length: 16
size: NA
D: NA
V: TRBV6-6
J: TRBJ2-1
CDR3: CASSWLAGPPDNEQFF
DNA: TGTGCCAGCAGTTGGTTGGCGGGGCCGCCCGACAATGAGCAGTTCTTC

length: 13
size: once
D: NA
V: TRBV12-5
J: TRBJ2-5
CDR3: CASGLSPPGTQYF
DNA: TGTGCTAGTGGTTTGTCGCCTCCGGGAACCCAGTACTTC

length: 14
size: NA
D: TRBD2
V: TRBV7-2
J: TRBJ2-1
CDR3: CASRTSGGLNEQFF
DNA: TGTGCCAGCAGGACTAGCGGGGGGCTCAATGAGCAGTTCTTC

length: 17
size: NA
D: TRBD2
V: TRBV7-2
J: TRBJ2-5
CDR3: CASSSLRGGTSGGGWYF
DNA: TGTGCCAGCAGCTCCCTAAGGGGTGGGACTAGCGGGGGAGGCTGGTACTTC

length: 15
size: NA
D: TRBD2
V: TRBV9
J: TRBJ2-2
CDR3: CASSVAGGLTGELFF
DNA: TGTGCCAGCAGCGTAGCGGGAGGGCTTACCGGGGAGCTGTTTTTT

length: 13
size: NA
D: NA
V: TRBV7-2
J: TRBJ2-1
CDR3: CASSFRLLNEQFF
DNA: TGTGCCAGCAGCTTCAGATTGCTCAATGAGCAGTTCTTC

length: 17
size: NA
D: TRBD1
V: TRBV14
J: TRBJ2-7
CDR3: CASSQATFPGTGGGVYF
DNA: TGTGCCAGCAGCCAAGCCACTTTCCCCGGGACAGGGGGTGGGGTGTACTTC

length: 14
size: once
D: TRBD2
V: TRBV11-2
J: TRBJ2-3
CDR3: CASSPGTRRDTQYF
DNA: TGTGCCAGCAGCCCCGGGACTAGGAGGGATACGCAGTATTTT

length: 13
size: NA
D: TRBD1
V: TRBV27
J: TRBJ2-7
CDR3: CASSPRTGYEQYF
DNA: TGTGCCAGCAGTCCACGGACAGGCTACGAGCAGTACTTC

length: 13
size: NA
D: TRBD1
V: TRBV7-9
J: TRBJ2-5
CDR3: CASRDRDKETQYF
DNA: TGTGCCAGCCGGGACAGAGACAAAGAGACCCAGTACTTC

length: 12
size: NA
D: NA
V: TRBV11-1
J: TRBJ2-7
CDR3: CASSPQGYEQYF
DNA: TGTGCCAGCAGCCCCCAGGGGTACGAGCAGTACTTC

length: 15
size: NA
D: TRBD1
V: TRBV29-1
J: TRBJ1-1
CDR3: CSVDGDSFMDTEAFF
DNA: TGCAGCGTTGACGGGGACAGCTTTATGGACACTGAAGCTTTCTTT

length: 12
size: NA
D: NA
V: TRBV7-2
J: TRBJ2-7
CDR3: CASSLVGDEQYF
DNA: TGTGCCAGCAGCTTAGTAGGGGACGAGCAGTACTTC

length: 15
size: NA
D: NA
V: TRBV7-2
J: TRBJ1-2
CDR3: CASSPFRVRYYGYTF
DNA: TGTGCCAGCAGTCCATTCCGAGTCCGATACTATGGCTACACCTTC

length: 13
size: NA
D: NA
V: TRBV7-2
J: TRBJ1-1
CDR3: CASSPIQGTEAFF
DNA: TGTGCCAGCAGCCCTATTCAGGGTACTGAAGCTTTCTTT

length: 17
size: NA
D: NA
V: TRBV7-2
J: TRBJ1-3
CDR3: CASSLVGGARSGNTIYF
DNA: TGTGCCAGCAGCTTAGTCGGCGGGGCCCGCTCTGGAAACACCATATATTTT

length: 15
size: NA
D: NA
V: TRBV5-5
J: TRBJ1-4
CDR3: CASSLIQGSVEKLFF
DNA: TGTGCCAGCAGCTTGATTCAGGGGTCGGTTGAAAAACTGTTTTTT

length: 11
size: NA
D: NA
V: TRBV29-1
J: TRBJ2-1
CDR3: CSMTGNNEQFF
DNA: TGCAGCATGACTGGTAACAATGAGCAGTTCTTC

length: 17
size: NA
D: TRBD2
V: TRBV4-2
J: TRBJ2-1
CDR3: CASSFPGLAGIGNEQFF
DNA: TGTGCCAGCAGTTTCCCGGGACTAGCGGGAATTGGGAATGAGCAGTTCTTC

length: 16
size: NA
D: NA
V: TRBV5-1
J: TRBJ1-1
CDR3: CASSLAMGSSGTEAFF
DNA: TGCGCCAGCAGCTTGGCGATGGGGAGCTCGGGCACTGAAGCTTTCTTT

length: 20
size: NA
D: NA
V: TRBV28
J: TRBJ2-6
CDR3: CASSPTIDYGSRGGANVLTF
DNA: TGTGCCAGCAGTCCAACCATAGATTACGGGTCGCGGGGTGGGGCCAACGTCCTGACTTTC

length: 15
size: NA
D: TRBD1
V: TRBV6-5
J: TRBJ1-1
CDR3: CASSPTGMGNTEAFF
DNA: TGTGCCAGCAGCCCGACAGGGATGGGGAACACTGAAGCTTTCTTT

length: 15
size: NA
D: TRBD1
V: TRBV6-6
J: TRBJ2-5
CDR3: CASSYVADRRETQYF
DNA: TGTGCCAGCAGTTATGTGGCGGACAGGCGGGAGACCCAGTACTTC

length: 13
size: NA
D: TRBD1
V: TRBV30
J: TRBJ1-2
CDR3: CAWMGQGDYGYTF
DNA: TGTGCCTGGATGGGACAGGGAGACTATGGCTACACCTTC

length: 17
size: NA
D: NA
V: TRBV9
J: TRBJ1-1
CDR3: CASSVATNGQPGTEAFF
DNA: TGTGCCAGCAGCGTAGCTACCAACGGACAGCCGGGAACTGAAGCTTTCTTT

length: 13
size: NA
D: NA
V: TRBV30
J: TRBJ1-2
CDR3: CAWSFTREDGYTF
DNA: TGTGCCTGGAGTTTCACAAGAGAGGATGGCTACACCTTC

length: 16
size: NA
D: TRBD1
V: TRBV2
J: TRBJ1-1
CDR3: CASSGPTGPANTEAFF
DNA: TGTGCCAGCAGTGGTCCGACAGGGCCCGCGAACACTGAAGCTTTCTTT

length: 16
size: NA
D: NA
V: TRBV27
J: TRBJ1-6
CDR3: CASSLSRSSYNSPLHF
DNA: TGTGCCAGCAGTTTATCAAGGAGCTCCTATAATTCACCCCTCCACTTT

length: 15
size: NA
D: TRBD1
V: TRBV11-1
J: TRBJ2-4
CDR3: CASRRGPTGKNIQYF
DNA: TGTGCCAGCAGGAGGGGGCCGACGGGCAAAAACATTCAGTACTTC

length: 14
size: once
D: NA
V: TRBV9
J: TRBJ2-7
CDR3: CASSPGGDSYEQYF
DNA: TGTGCCAGCAGCCCCGGCGGGGACTCCTACGAGCAGTACTTC

length: 16
size: NA
D: TRBD2
V: TRBV4-3
J: TRBJ2-7
CDR3: CASSQTRLAGSLEQYF
DNA: TGCGCCAGCAGCCAAACCAGACTAGCGGGGAGCCTTGAGCAGTACTTC

length: 15
size: NA
D: NA
V: TRBV6-5
J: TRBJ2-7
CDR3: CASSYALDSSYEQYF
DNA: TGTGCCAGCAGTTACGCTTTGGACAGCTCCTACGAGCAGTACTTC

length: 15
size: few
D: TRBD2
V: TRBV7-3
J: TRBJ2-7
CDR3: CASSVTSASSYEQYF
DNA: TGTGCCAGCAGCGTGACTAGCGCCAGCTCCTACGAGCAGTACTTC

length: 12
size: once
D: NA
V: TRBV2
J: TRBJ1-1
CDR3: CASSEANTEAFF
DNA: TGTGCCAGCAGTGAGGCGAACACTGAAGCTTTCTTT

length: 16
size: NA
D: TRBD1
V: TRBV29-1
J: TRBJ1-3
CDR3: CSGGTGVSGSGNTIYF
DNA: TGCAGCGGCGGGACAGGGGTATCGGGTTCTGGAAACACCATATATTTT

length: 16
size: once
D: TRBD2
V: TRBV10-2
J: TRBJ2-7
CDR3: CASSETSGTPFYEQYF
DNA: TGCGCCAGCAGTGAGACTAGCGGGACCCCTTTCTACGAGCAGTACTTC

length: 15
size: NA
D: TRBD1
V: TRBV19
J: TRBJ2-5
CDR3: CASSIGQGARETQYF
DNA: TGTGCCAGTAGTATAGGCCAGGGGGCTCGGGAGACCCAGTACTTC

length: 16
size: NA
D: TRBD1
V: TRBV19
J: TRBJ2-7
CDR3: CASTYGTGAGVYEQYF
DNA: TGTGCCAGTACCTACGGAACAGGGGCAGGGGTTTACGAGCAGTACTTC

length: 15
size: NA
D: NA
V: TRBV4-3
J: TRBJ2-5
CDR3: CASSRAIAGNYNQYF
DNA: TGCGCCAGCAGCAGGGCTATCGCAGGGAATTATAACCAGTACTTC

length: 12
size: NA
D: NA
V: TRBV9
J: TRBJ2-3
CDR3: CASSVLGDTQYF
DNA: TGTGCCAGCAGCGTACTAGGAGATACGCAGTATTTT

length: 14
size: few
D: TRBD2
V: TRBV6-5
J: TRBJ2-7
CDR3: CASSYVAGAYEQYF
DNA: TGTGCCAGCAGTTACGTAGCGGGAGCCTACGAGCAGTACTTC

length: 12
size: NA
D: NA
V: TRBV14
J: TRBJ2-5
CDR3: CASSPKGARQYF
DNA: TGTGCCAGCAGCCCCAAAGGAGCAAGGCAGTACTTC